This passage covers 15 T cell receptor beta chains from one sample sequenced in a study of blood T cells in healthy people across ages (dated by TCRdb to about 2015). Library preparation employed 5' RACE. A second PCR of about 7 to 12 cycles was performed with a sample-barcoded 5' primer and a J-beta primer mix. The public reads were reanalyzed by TCRdb: fastp trimming at Q25, MiXCR alignment, in-frame beta chains only. Each CDR3 protein appears once, grouped with its most common genes and DNA. This sample holds approximately 2,000,000 distinct CDR3 sequences; 39% were observed only once. The ten largest clonotypes hold approximately 22% of the sample. The material sequenced was blood. These receptor sequences come from a human donor in good health.

This clonotype has only one observation. J is TRBJ2-1 and V is TRBV4-1; D is ambiguous. CDR1 is MGHRA and CDR2 is YSYEKL in the germline V gene. The CDR3 extends over 16 amino acids. Trimming left V 4 bases short and J 4 bases short, with 17 bases between. The CDR3 DNA sequence: TGCGCCAGCAGCCCTGGAGTTCTAGTGGGGTACAATGAGCAGTTCTTC. Its translation is CASSPGVLVGYNEQFF.

The chain recombines TRBV7-3 with TRBJ1-1; D remains ambiguous. The CDR3 consists of 13 residues. V gave up 1 base and J gave up 3 bases, with 6 bases separating them. Germline values: CDR1 SGHTA, CDR2 FQGTGA. The CDR3 loop reads CASSLMRDTEAFF. CDR3 nucleotide sequence: TGTGCCAGCAGCTTAATGAGGGACACTGAAGCTTTCTTT. Full variable domain (outside the CDR3, taken from reference TRBV7-3 and TRBJ1-1): GAGVSQTPSNKVTEKGKYVELRCDPISGHTALYWYRQSLGQGPEFLIYFQGTGAADDSGLPNDRFFAVRPEGSVSTLKIQRTERGDSAVYLCASSLMRDTEAFFGQGTRLTVV.

There are a few counts of this clonotype. The chain recombines TRBV12-3 or TRBV12-4 with TRBJ1-2; 8 bases align to TRBD1. V trimming: 7 bases; J trimming: 5 bases; junction bases outside the gene matches: 9. The CDR3 is 14 amino acids. This CDR3 is CASTSTGASYGYTF. The CDR3 DNA follows: TGTGCCAGCACCTCGACAGGGGCCTCTTATGGCTACACCTTC.

The chain carries TRBV5-6 and TRBJ1-2; D may be TRBD1 (5 bases). Trimming left V 1 base short and J 8 bases short, with 18 bases between. The length of the CDR3 is 15 residues. Germline-derived CDR1 and CDR2 are SGHDT and YYEEEE. CDR3 residues: CASSLRGALILGYTF. In DNA form, the CDR3 reads TGTGCCAGCAGCTTGCGAGGGGCCCTGATTCTAGGCTACACCTTC. The entire variable domain, with the rest obtained from reference TRBV5-6 and TRBJ1-2, is as follows: DAGVTQSPTHLIKTRGQQVTLRCSPKSGHDTVSWYQQALGQGPQFIFQYYEEEERQRGNFPDRFSGHQFPNYSSELNVNALLLGDSALYLCASSLRGALILGYTFGSGTRLTVV.

In DNA, the CDR3 is TGTGCCAGCAGCGTCCAGGAGCGAGGGCTGGACACTGAAGCTTTCTTT. Its protein product is CASSVQERGLDTEAFF. The rearrangement links TRBV9 to TRBJ1-1; D is ambiguous. Germline V gene sequence: CDR1 SGDLS, CDR2 YYNGEE. With 2 bases removed from V and 3 bases from J, the gap between germline ends came to 17 bases. The CDR3 is made up of 16 amino acids.

This clonotype showed up just a few times. This sequence joins TRBV10-3 and TRBJ2-3, with TRBD1 matching over 7 bases. Losses at the gene ends were 6 bases for V and 2 bases for J; bases not matched to a gene: 5. The CDR3 is 14 amino acids. Germline assignment: CDR1 ENHRY and CDR2 SYGVKD. The CDR3 DNA follows: TGTGCCATCAGGGACAGGATGCCCACAGATACGCAGTATTTT. This translates into CAIRDRMPTDTQYF.

The gene calls are TRBV28 and TRBJ2-1, with 7 bases fitting TRBD1. This CDR3 is built from 15 residues. Per the germline V gene, CDR1 is MDHEN and CDR2 is SYDVKM. After removal of 5 bases from V and 4 bases from J, the junction contained 8 bases not matched to a gene. The CDR3 region has the DNA TGTGCCAGCAGTGTCGACAGGGTTCTTTACAATGAGCAGTTCTTC. It is translated as CASSVDRVLYNEQFF.

A remark on this clonotype: An end of the junction does not agree with germline; a read error may underlie this. The V gene is TRBV29-1, the J gene TRBJ2-5; no clear D gene. This CDR3 region has 8 residues. Germline V CDR1 and CDR2: SQVTM, ANQGSEA. The CDR3 DNA follows: TGCAGCGGTGAATCCCAGTACTTC. Its protein product is CSGESQYF. Together with reference TRBV29-1 and TRBJ2-5, the CDR3 gives the full variable domain: SAVISQKPSRDICQRGTSLTIQCQVDSQVTMMFWYRQQPGQSLTLIATANQGSEATYESGFVIDKFPISRPNLTFSTLTVSNMSPEDSSIYLCSGESQYFGPGTRLLVL.

This clonotype was counted a few times. V is TRBV25-1 and J is TRBJ1-5; D is undetermined. The germline V gene encodes CDR1 MGHDK and CDR2 SYGVNS. The CDR3 length is 15 residues. The V and J ends lost 6 bases and 2 bases respectively, with 14 bases between them. The CDR3 sequence: CASSPGGQGNQPQHF. CDR3 DNA sequence: TGTGCCAGCAGCCCCGGAGGTCAGGGCAATCAGCCCCAGCATTTT. Complete variable domain (other parts from reference TRBV25-1 and TRBJ1-5): EADIYQTPRYLVIGTGKKITLECSQTMGHDKMYWYQQDPGMELHLIHYSYGVNSTEKGDLSSESTVSRIRTEHFPLTLESARPSHTSQYLCASSPGGQGNQPQHFGDGTRLSIL.

The V and J genes are TRBV20-1 and TRBJ2-1, with D hard to call. The J call is in doubt because the DNA end fits TRBJ2-7 better. The CDR3 consists of 16 residues. CDR1 is DFQATT and CDR2 is SNEGSKA in the germline V gene (reference sequence). In nucleotides, the CDR3 is TGCAGTGCCCTCGCAGGCGGCCGATTATCCTACAATGAGCAGTACTTC. It codes for CSALAGGRLSYNEQYF.

This clonotype appeared a few times. The rearrangement joins TRBV18 to TRBJ2-1, with TRBD1 matching over 11 bases. Germline CDR1 and CDR2: KGHSH and LQKENI. V was pared by 0 bases and J by 6 bases, with 4 bases of the junction left unmatched. The CDR3 loop spans 16 amino acids. The CDR3 here is CASSPPRTGGINEQFF. In nucleotides, the CDR3 is TGTGCCAGCTCACCACCTAGGACAGGGGGCATCAATGAGCAGTTCTTC.

This chain joins TRBV20-1 and TRBJ2-4; no clear D gene. The DNA end favors TRBJ2-7, so the J call may be wrong. The CDR3 length is 12 residues. CDR1 DFQATT and CDR2 SNEGSKA come from the germline V gene (reference sequence). In nucleotides, the CDR3 is TGCAGTGCTAGAGGGGGATACTACGAGCAGTACTTC. Its protein is CSARGGYYEQYF.

The V and J genes are TRBV28 and TRBJ1-5, with D uncertain. The CDR3 length is 15 residues. Germline CDR1 is MDHEN and CDR2 is SYDVKM. Trimming pared 2 bases from V and 3 bases from J, leaving 11 bases between. CDR3 residues: CASSLINANNQPQHF. CDR3 coding DNA: TGTGCCAGCAGTTTAATTAACGCGAACAATCAGCCCCAGCATTTT.

The rearrangement links TRBV20-1 to TRBJ2-5, with TRBD2 identical over 13 bases. The CDR3 is 15 residues long. The trim removed 6 bases at V and 11 bases at J, leaving 15 bases unmatched. Germline V gives CDR1 DFQATT, CDR2 SNEGSKA (reference sequence). CDR3 loop: CSAPGLAGPGNEQYF. In DNA, the CDR3 is TGCAGTGCACCGGGACTAGCGGGGCCAGGCAATGAGCAGTACTTC.

The chain has TRBV7-9 and TRBJ2-1; 9 nucleotides match TRBD1. Germline V gene data show CDR1 as SEHNR and CDR2 as FQNEAQ (reference sequence). The CDR3 is 15 amino acids. The V segment lost 2 bases and the J segment 9 bases; nucleotides outside the gene matches: 8. The CDR3 DNA follows: TGTGCCAGCAGCTTACGGACAGGGGCGAACGGTGAGCAGTTCTTC. Translating gives CASSLRTGANGEQFF.